The 29 T cell receptor beta chains listed next were all sequenced from one sample in a study of Ad26.COV2.S vaccination and SARS-CoV-2 variants. Repertoires were generated with immunoSEQ multiplex PCR, while TCRdb's copy carries only in-frame clones and drops some. The repertoire holds 350,000 to 500,000 clones, with 80% to 95% as singletons. Treatment reported: around 19 received Ad26.COV2.S at low or high dose, single or two shots; 5 received placebo; per-sample allocation not given. The samples date from day 63 after the first vaccine or placebo injection. Source: peripheral blood, taken in a trial of Ad26.COV2.S vaccine versus placebo. The receptors stem from a person between 18 and 59 years old who received the Ad26.COV2.S COVID-19 vaccine or a placebo.

This clone has only a few counts. The chain joins TRBV30 to TRBJ1-3, with unresolved D. The CDR3 has 13 amino acids. The germline gives CDR1 GTSNPN, CDR2 SVGIG (reference sequence). With 2 bases removed from V and 0 bases from J, the gap between germline ends came to 5 bases. CDR3 DNA sequence: TGTGCCTGGAGTCCCAGCTCTGGAAACACCATATATTTT. It yields the protein CAWSPSSGNTIYF.

This rearrangement joins TRBV5-1 to TRBJ1-1, with TRBD1 matching 9 bases. Germline lookup yields CDR1 SGHRS and CDR2 YFSETQ. The length of the CDR3 is 16 residues. The V and J ends lost 6 bases and 1 base, in that order; junction bases with no gene match: 10. CDR3 loop: CASNSLPGQGNTEAFF. The CDR3 DNA sequence: TGCGCCAGCAATTCGCTTCCGGGACAGGGGAACACTGAAGCTTTCTTT.

This rearrangement joins TRBV7-3 to TRBJ2-5; D might be TRBD2 (6 bases). The CDR3 has 15 residues. Germline CDR1 SGHTA, CDR2 FQGTGA. Trimming left V 2 bases short and J 4 bases short, with 14 bases between. DNA for the CDR3: TGTGCCAGCAGCTTAGCCGGGAGATCCCCAGAGACCCAGTACTTC. This encodes CASSLAGRSPETQYF. The full variable domain, completed using reference TRBV7-3 and TRBJ2-5, is GAGVSQTPSNKVTEKGKYVELRCDPISGHTALYWYRQSLGQGPEFLIYFQGTGAADDSGLPNDRFFAVRPEGSVSTLKIQRTERGDSAVYLCASSLAGRSPETQYFGPGTRLLVL.

The chain employs TRBV4-1 and TRBJ1-4, with 9 nucleotides matching TRBD1. The V segment lost 0 bases and the J segment 3 bases; nucleotides outside the gene matches: 8. CDR1 and CDR2 (germline): MGHRA, YSYEKL. The CDR3 totals 18 residues. The CDR3 is CASSQDRDREAANEKLFF. As DNA, the CDR3 is TGCGCCAGCAGCCAAGATCGGGACAGGGAGGCGGCTAATGAAAAACTGTTTTTT.

The chain joins TRBV13 to TRBJ1-1; no reliable D call. This CDR3 region has 17 residues. Per germline, CDR1 PRHDT and CDR2 FYEKMQ (reference sequence). V lost 2 bases to trimming and J lost 1 base, with 17 bases between them. The CDR3 DNA sequence: TGTGCCAGCAGCTTAAATTTCTTGTGGACTGAGAACACTGAAGCTTTCTTT. Protein sequence: CASSLNFLWTENTEAFF.

This sequence joins TRBV7-2 and TRBJ1-4, with TRBD1 as a possible D gene (5 bases). The CDR3 totals 17 residues. With 3 bases removed from V and 4 bases from J, the gap between germline ends came to 18 bases. Germline-derived CDR1 and CDR2 are SGHTA and FQGNSA. The DNA of the CDR3 is TGTGCCAGCAGCTTGGCTAATTTGGGACCAAGTAATGAAAAACTGTTTTTT. Translating gives CASSLANLGPSNEKLFF.

The genes are TRBV19 and TRBJ2-7; D gene uncertain. Germline CDR1 LNHDA, CDR2 SQIVND (reference sequence). This CDR3 contains 14 residues. V was pared by 1 base and J by 0 bases, with 7 bases between. The CDR3 spells CASSIVAGSYEQYF. CDR3 coding DNA: TGTGCCAGTAGTATAGTGGCCGGCTCCTACGAGCAGTACTTC.

The chain couples TRBV9 to TRBJ2-3; possibly TRBD2 for D (6 bases). This CDR3 region has 16 residues. Germline CDR1 and CDR2: SGDLS and YYNGEE. Trimming removed 0 bases from V and 2 bases from J, with 13 bases in between. In DNA, the CDR3 is TGTGCCAGCAGCGTAGAGGAGGGAGGACTCACAGATACGCAGTATTTT. Translation: CASSVEEGGLTDTQYF. Drawing the rest from reference TRBV9 and TRBJ2-3, the complete variable domain is DSGVTQTPKHLITATGQRVTLRCSPRSGDLSVYWYQQSLDQGLQFLIQYYNGEERAKGNILERFSAQQFPDLHSELNLSSLELGDSALYFCASSVEEGGLTDTQYFGPGTRLTVL.

The chain is built from TRBV7-3 and TRBJ1-5; 9 bases line up with TRBD1. CDR3 length: 16 residues. The V segment lost 3 bases and the J segment 6 bases; nucleotides outside the gene matches: 9. Germline loops: CDR1 SGHTA, CDR2 FQGTGA. The CDR3 DNA is TGTGCCAGCAGCTTGTCCGGGACAGGGATTCCTCAGCCCCAGCATTTT. It specifies CASSLSGTGIPQPQHF.

V is TRBV10-3 and J is TRBJ1-4, with D unresolved. There are 15 residues in the CDR3. The V end was cut by 0 bases, the J end by 5 bases, with 10 bases between. Germline values: CDR1 ENHRY, CDR2 SYGVKD. CDR3 residues: CAISESKGSNEKLFF. DNA of the CDR3: TGTGCCATCAGTGAGTCCAAGGGTTCCAATGAAAAACTGTTTTTT.

V usage is TRBV19 and J usage is TRBJ2-2; D unclear. V lost 6 bases and J 3 bases, leaving 11 bases between the germline ends. Germline V gene lookup returns CDR1 LNHDA and CDR2 SQIVND (reference sequence). This CDR3 is 14 amino acids long. CDR3 protein: CASSLSGHTGELFF. DNA of the CDR3: TGTGCCAGTAGCCTCTCAGGACACACCGGGGAGCTGTTTTTT.

This chain links TRBV4-1 with TRBJ2-1; D may be TRBD1 (6 bases). Germline CDR1 reads MGHRA; CDR2 reads YSYEKL. The CDR3 extends over 15 amino acids. With 1 base removed from V and 2 bases from J, the gap between germline ends came to 9 bases. CDR3 nucleotide sequence: TGCGCCAGCAGCCAAGGACAGGCTACCTACAATGAGCAGTTCTTC. As protein: CASSQGQATYNEQFF.

Details on this clone: At the DNA level, this CDR3 is encoded by other sequences in the same sample as well. J is TRBJ2-1 and V is TRBV7-3; 11 nucleotides match TRBD2. Germline loops: CDR1 SGHTA, CDR2 FQGTGA. The CDR3 totals 15 residues. The V and J ends lost 4 bases and 7 bases, in that order; junction bases with no gene match: 6. CDR3 sequence: CASSSLAGGYNEQFF. In DNA form, the CDR3 reads TGTGCCAGCAGCTCTCTAGCGGGAGGTTATAATGAGCAGTTCTTC. Using reference TRBV7-3 and TRBJ2-1 for the parts outside the CDR3, the full variable domain is GAGVSQTPSNKVTEKGKYVELRCDPISGHTALYWYRQSLGQGPEFLIYFQGTGAADDSGLPNDRFFAVRPEGSVSTLKIQRTERGDSAVYLCASSSLAGGYNEQFFGPGTRLTVL.

This clone appeared once. CDR3 DNA: TGTGCCAGCTCTCAGGGACAGGGCCCCTACGAGCAGTACTTC. Protein sequence: CASSQGQGPYEQYF. J is TRBJ2-7 and V is TRBV18; 9 nucleotides agree with TRBD1. The CDR3 is made up of 14 amino acids. J gave up 2 bases and V 6 bases, and 5 bases lay outside the gene matches. Germline V CDR1 and CDR2: KGHSH, LQKENI.

This chain connects TRBV6-6 to TRBJ1-1, with unresolved D. CDR3 length: 13 amino acids. The germline V gene has CDR1 MNHNY and CDR2 SVGAGI (reference sequence). Trimming cost V 5 bases and J 3 bases, with 10 bases left between them. CDR3 DNA sequence: TGTGCCAGCAGTCCCAGTGACTACACTGAAGCTTTCTTT. This encodes CASSPSDYTEAFF.

The chain recombines TRBV6-2 or TRBV6-3 with TRBJ2-3, with TRBD2 matching over 15 bases. The CDR3 length is 17 residues. V was clipped by 5 bases and J by 4 bases; unmatched bases: 7. Germline V gene sequence: CDR1 MNHEY, CDR2 SVGEGT. In nucleotides, the CDR3 is TGTGCCAGCAGTCGGACTAGCGGGAGGGCCGGCGCAGATACGCAGTATTTT. Translating it yields CASSRTSGRAGADTQYF.

This chain connects TRBV5-1 to TRBJ1-1; D might be TRBD1 (5 bases). The CDR3 contains 16 residues. The germline V gene has CDR1 SGHRS and CDR2 YFSETQ. Trimming took off 2 bases at V and 3 bases at J, with 17 bases between the two ends. CDR3: CASSLGHSRGDTEAFF. The DNA of the CDR3 is TGCGCCAGCAGCTTAGGACACTCAAGAGGGGACACTGAAGCTTTCTTT.

This sequence joins TRBV2 and TRBJ1-4, with 10 bases that match TRBD1. V gave up 3 bases and J gave up 5 bases; unmatched junction bases: 3. Per germline, CDR1 SNHLY and CDR2 FYNNEI. The CDR3 has 15 amino acids. CDR3 residues: CASSDSGQGNEKLFF. CDR3 DNA: TGTGCCAGCAGTGACTCGGGACAGGGGAATGAAAAACTGTTTTTT.

The V and J genes are TRBV5-5 and TRBJ2-1; 8 bases agree with TRBD2. CDR1 and CDR2 from the germline V gene are SGHKS and YYEKEE (reference sequence). J lost 2 bases, V lost 4 bases, and 5 bases had no gene match. This CDR3 contains 15 residues. The CDR3 here is CASSDGGVPYNEQFF. For the CDR3, the DNA is TGTGCCAGCAGCGACGGGGGGGTCCCCTACAATGAGCAGTTCTTC.

This chain connects TRBV19 to TRBJ2-3; 8 bases are a match to TRBD2. V gave up 4 bases and J gave up 5 bases; unmatched junction bases: 14. The CDR3 covers 17 residues. Per germline, CDR1 LNHDA and CDR2 SQIVND (reference sequence). CDR3 DNA: TGTGCCAGTAGTAATTCCCCCCGAGCGGGAGATAGAGATACGCAGTATTTT. Residues: CASSNSPRAGDRDTQYF.

Points on this clone: One end of the junction does not line up with germline, which may come from a read error. The chain joins TRBV25-1 to TRBJ2-3; 7 bases are a match to TRBD2. This CDR3 has 18 residues. In germline, CDR1 is MGHDK, CDR2 SYGVNS. The CDR3 DNA reads TGTGCCGGCAGTCAAGTTGTTAGTAGCGGGCAAAGGGTAGATACGCAGTATTTT. Its protein product is CAGSQVVSSGQRVDTQYF.

V is TRBV19 and J is TRBJ2-3; 7 bases fit TRBD2. The germline V gene has CDR1 LNHDA and CDR2 SQIVND (reference sequence). Trimming removed 0 bases from V and 2 bases from J; junction bases left unmatched: 5. The CDR3 extends over 16 amino acids. The CDR3 DNA reads as TGTGCCAGTAGTATAGATCACCTAGCGGACACAGATACGCAGTATTTT. Protein: CASSIDHLADTDTQYF.

The V call is TRBV5-1, the J call TRBJ2-3; weak D call: TRBD1 (6 bases). CDR3 length: 14 residues. The germline CDR1 and CDR2 sequences are SGHRS and YFSETQ. The V and J ends lost 2 bases and 3 bases respectively, with 10 bases between them. Written as DNA, the CDR3 is TGCGCCAGCAGCTTAAGGACAGCGACAGATACGCAGTATTTT. Its protein is CASSLRTATDTQYF.

The CDR3 sequence: CASSPSGRGQFF. In DNA form, the CDR3 reads TGTGCCAGCAGTCCCTCCGGTAGGGGGCAGTTCTTC. The chain recombines TRBV6-5 with TRBJ2-1; D perhaps matches TRBD1 (5 bases). Germline values: CDR1 MNHEY, CDR2 SVGAGI. The V gene lost 5 bases and the J gene lost 12 bases, with 14 bases spanning the gap. The CDR3 is 12 residues long.

This chain uses TRBV7-9 with TRBJ1-3; TRBD1 matches 10 bases. The CDR3 is 17 amino acids. Germline V gene data show CDR1 as SEHNR and CDR2 as FQNEAQ (reference sequence). The V segment lost 5 bases and the J segment 5 bases; nucleotides outside the gene matches: 12. CDR3 coding DNA: TGTGCCAGCAGCCGTCCAGCACTGACAGGGGGCAGAAACACCATATATTTT. It encodes CASSRPALTGGRNTIYF.

This chain connects TRBV19 to TRBJ1-1; TRBD1 matches at 7 bases. Looked up from germline, CDR1 is LNHDA and CDR2 is SQIVND (reference sequence). The CDR3 is made up of 15 amino acids. Unmatched junction bases numbered 11, after V lost 6 bases and J lost 4 bases. CDR3: CASSRSDRRVTEAFF. The CDR3 nucleotides are TGTGCCAGTAGCCGATCGGACAGGCGCGTCACTGAAGCTTTCTTT.

The J gene is TRBJ2-1, the V gene TRBV7-6; D gene unclear. This CDR3 has 12 residues. Germline-derived CDR1 and CDR2 are SGHVS and FNYEAQ. Trimming pared 2 bases from V and 5 bases from J, leaving 4 bases between. CDR3 sequence reads: CASSLQNNEQFF. The CDR3 region has the DNA TGTGCCAGCAGCTTACAAAACAATGAGCAGTTCTTC.

This clone has a handful of counts. The chain couples TRBV19 to TRBJ1-5, with 7 positions matching TRBD1. The CDR3 has 16 amino acids. Germline CDR1 LNHDA, CDR2 SQIVND (reference sequence). Trimming at V came to 1 base and at J to 0 bases, leaving 3 bases not matched to a gene. CDR3 bases: TGTGCCAGTAGTATAGGACAGGGCTTTAGCAATCAGCCCCAGCATTTT. Translated: CASSIGQGFSNQPQHF.

This clone was seen a single time. CDR3 in DNA: TGTGCCAGCAGTTACTCTTGGAGTGTGGACAGAGCCTACGAGCAGTACTTC. It is translated as CASSYSWSVDRAYEQYF. This chain links TRBV6-7 with TRBJ2-7, with D possibly TRBD1 on 6 matching bases. TRBV6-7 counts as an open reading frame of uncertain function. This CDR3 contains 17 residues. V shed 0 bases and J shed 2 bases, with 17 bases lying between them.